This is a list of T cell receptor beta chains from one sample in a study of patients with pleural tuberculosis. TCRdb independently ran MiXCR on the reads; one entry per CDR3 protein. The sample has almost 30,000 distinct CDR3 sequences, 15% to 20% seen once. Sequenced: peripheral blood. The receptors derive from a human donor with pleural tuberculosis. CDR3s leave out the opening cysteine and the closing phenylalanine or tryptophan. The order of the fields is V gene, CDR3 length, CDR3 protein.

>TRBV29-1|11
SVPRRGPGEQY
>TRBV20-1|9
SAEDYNEQF
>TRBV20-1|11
SARQDMNTEAF
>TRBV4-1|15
ASSQRQGASRSQPQH
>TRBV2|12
ASSQGYSNQPQH
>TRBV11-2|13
ASSLGHKANSPLH
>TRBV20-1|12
SAEDGPSTDTQY
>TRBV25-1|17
ASSPPPRLSSDSYNEQF
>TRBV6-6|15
ASSYSTSGRVSYEQY
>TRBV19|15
ASSFANPGRSNYGYT
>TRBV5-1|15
ASSREGASEGFGGYT
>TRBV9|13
ASSVVAGGINEQF
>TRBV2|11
ASSEIQIYGYT
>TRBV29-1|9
SGGGNTEAF
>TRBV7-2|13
ASSAITGGNTEAS
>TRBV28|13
ASSLRGTGVGEQY
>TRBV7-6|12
ASSSGQGANEQY
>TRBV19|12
ASSGLDAFQGYT
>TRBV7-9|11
ASSGDREYEQY
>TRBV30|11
AWSWNRNTEAF
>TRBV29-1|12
SAGTGGNTGELF
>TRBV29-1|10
SVEDRGLGYT
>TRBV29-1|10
SVESPSYEQY
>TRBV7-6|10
ASSLDSNEQF
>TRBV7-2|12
TSSLELLYNEQF
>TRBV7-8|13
ASRGGTGVLDTQY
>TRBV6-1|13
ASTPRSNSNQPQH
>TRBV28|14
ATSLVARQNNQPQH
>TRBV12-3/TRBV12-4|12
ASSPVRKNIEAF
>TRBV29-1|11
SVRGGPYNEQF
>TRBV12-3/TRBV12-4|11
ASSGYSNQPRH
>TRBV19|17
ASSIEVGLAGGPGNEQF
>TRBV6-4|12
ASSNSGGTDTQY
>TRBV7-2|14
ASSPGQGKMNTEAS
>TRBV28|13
ASSPPPLSYNEQF
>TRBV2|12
ASSELRRNYGYT
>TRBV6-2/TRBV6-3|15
ASSYVHGMNSNQPQH
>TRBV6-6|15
ASSYVGLAGGRETQY
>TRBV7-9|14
ASSYLAGAAKNIQY
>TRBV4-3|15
ASSRPGGDWRNSPLH
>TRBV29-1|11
SVTADSSYEQY
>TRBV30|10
AWGQTNQPQH
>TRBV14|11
ASSQAPRQPQH
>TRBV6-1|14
ASSPTFRTASYEQY
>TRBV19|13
ASSIVEADNQPQH
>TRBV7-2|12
ASSLGQGAQPQH
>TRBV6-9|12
ASSRNGQLNDQL
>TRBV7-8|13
ASSLGARGGNTIY
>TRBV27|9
ASSFGTEQY
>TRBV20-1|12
SARTGTGTYEQY
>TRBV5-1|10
ASREGTDTQY
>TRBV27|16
ASSLAVPGGVKNTEAF
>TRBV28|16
ASSSRPGGNLPNYGYT
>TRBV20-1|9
SATETDTQY
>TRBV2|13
ASSLRRHQNTEAF
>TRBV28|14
ASTSGGSNFQETQY
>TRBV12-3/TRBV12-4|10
ASSPPEGPQH
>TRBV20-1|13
SARPGGGLYQPQH
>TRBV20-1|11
SALEGGSYEQY
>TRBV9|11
ASSVEGSGELF